This TCR beta chain is from a study of blood T cell repertoires in COVID-19. The wider study: PBMCs, B-cell-depleted T cells, or T cells were the source of the cDNA or gDNA that made up the material.

Patients in Seattle were enrolled during active infection, then followed longitudinally. The J segment lost 7 bases and the V segment lost 7 bases, leaving 14 bases of the junction unmatched. The CDR3 sequence is 16 residues long. Germline CDR1 LNHDA, CDR2 SQIVND (reference sequence). The authors' processing: Amplification from reference gene primers served as the basis for estimated nucleated cell counts. The protocol was immunoSEQ multiplex PCR, while the TCRdb copy is restricted to in-frame clones and leaves out a portion. That table supplies the V and J calls and clone size; D and trimming were determined from the DNA. The sample holds approximately 280,000 clones; around nine tenths are singletons and the top ten take about 6.8%.

This receptor was taken from a woman in her twenties or thirties with COVID-19, enrolled during active disease. The source material was peripheral blood. V gene TRBV19 combines with J gene TRBJ2-2; TRBD2 aligns across 8 bases. DNA of the CDR3: TGTGCCAGTATGCGGCTAGCGGGCCAGGCTGACGGGGAGCTGTTTTTT. Amino acid sequence: CASMRLAGQADGELFF.